The source of this T cell receptor beta chain is a study of blood T cells in healthy people across ages. As for the study in general: Per two T cells, about one barcoded beta molecule was captured through template switching. Study outcomes and limitations: From one million sequenced T cells, diversity estimates were lower bounds. More naive CD4+ cells and higher diversity marked long-lived donors relative to aged donors.

It was with a sample-barcoded 5' primer and a J-beta primer mix that a second PCR of roughly 6 to 12 cycles was run. TCRdb re-called the 5' RACE reads through MiXCR, storing one row per CDR3 protein. Among some 700,000 distinct CDR3 sequences listed, around 40% were seen once. Healthy Russian Caucasian donors spanned ages roughly 6 to 90 years. The V gene's germline CDR1 is SGHTA and CDR2 FQGNSA. V dropped 5 bases and J dropped 0 bases, with 11 bases sitting between them. This CDR3 region has 14 residues. This clonotype has more than one count but fewer than ten. Its antigen is still unknown. This sequence joins TRBV7-2 and TRBJ2-7, with D possibly TRBD2 on 5 matching bases. This receptor was identified in a woman aged 55-75 years in good health. The material sequenced was blood. The CDR3 here is CASSPREYSYEQYF. CDR3 nucleotide sequence: TGTGCCAGCAGCCCCCGGGAATACTCCTACGAGCAGTACTTC.